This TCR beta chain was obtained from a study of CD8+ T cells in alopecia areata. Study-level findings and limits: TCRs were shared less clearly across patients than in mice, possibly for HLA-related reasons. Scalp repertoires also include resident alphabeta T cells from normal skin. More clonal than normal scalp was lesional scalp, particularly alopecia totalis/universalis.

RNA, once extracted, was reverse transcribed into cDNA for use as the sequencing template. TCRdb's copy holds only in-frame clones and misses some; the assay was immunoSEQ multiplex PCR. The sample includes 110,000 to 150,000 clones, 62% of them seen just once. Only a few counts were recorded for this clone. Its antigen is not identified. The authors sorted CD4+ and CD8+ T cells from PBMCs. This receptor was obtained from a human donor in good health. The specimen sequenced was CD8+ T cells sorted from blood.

CDR3 nucleotides: TGTGCCAGCAGCTTCGGGTCTAGCAATCAGCCCCAGCATTTT. This encodes CASSFGSSNQPQHF. The J gene is TRBJ1-5, the V gene TRBV7-9; no clear D. Germline-derived CDR1 and CDR2 are SEHNR and FQNEAQ (reference sequence). Trimming cost V 3 bases and J 0 bases, with 6 bases left between them. The CDR3 contains 14 residues.